These 18 T cell receptor beta chains share one sample of origin, sequenced in a study of T cells in Graves' hyperthyroidism and ophthalmopathy. The CDR3 regions of TCR beta were amplified from RNA transcripts. HTBI primers were employed in a first-round RT-PCR of the TCR CDR3. TCRdb passed the multiplex PCR reads through MiXCR, listing each CDR3 protein once. Of fewer than 650,000 distinct CDR3 sequences listed, about 14% were seen once; the top ten hold 3.5% to 4.5%. Input material: blood. The receptors were sampled from a middle-aged woman with Graves' ophthalmopathy.

This clonotype was seen many times. The genes are TRBV10-2 and TRBJ1-1; the match to TRBD1 covers 8 bases. Trimming cost V 0 bases and J 4 bases; bases outside gene matches: 4. The CDR3 loop spans 15 amino acids. The germline V gene has CDR1 WSHSY and CDR2 SAAADI. The CDR3 loop reads CASSESDREITEAFF. CDR3 in DNA: TGCGCCAGCAGTGAGTCGGACAGGGAGATCACTGAAGCTTTCTTT.

This clonotype was detected ten times or more. The rearrangement joins TRBV19 to TRBJ1-2; D unclear. Germline V gives CDR1 LNHDA, CDR2 SQIVND (reference sequence). V lost 5 bases to trimming and J lost 6 bases, with 13 bases between them. The CDR3 covers 13 residues. CDR3 DNA sequence: TGTGCCAGTAGTCCAAGAGGGTCCCATGGCTACACCTTC. It is translated as CASSPRGSHGYTF.

This clonotype was recorded many times. The chain carries TRBV28 and TRBJ2-5; possibly TRBD2 for D (5 bases). The V and J ends lost 5 bases and 6 bases respectively, with 13 bases between them. CDR1 MDHEN and CDR2 SYDVKM come from the germline V gene. The CDR3 runs to 13 residues. CDR3 sequence (DNA): TGTGCCAGCAGTCCGTCGGACTCGCAGACCCAGTACTTC. It is translated as CASSPSDSQTQYF.

The table lists this clonotype with many counts. The CDR3 protein is CASSLPPGQGGYTF. CDR3 bases: TGTGCCAGCAGTCTACCCCCCGGACAGGGTGGCTACACCTTC. The rearrangement uses TRBV28 and TRBJ1-2, with 8 nucleotides matching TRBD1. Germline CDR1 is MDHEN and CDR2 is SYDVKM. The CDR3 has 14 amino acids. Trimming cost V 5 bases and J 7 bases; bases outside gene matches: 9.

There are many counts of this clonotype. The genes are TRBV7-9 and TRBJ1-2, with 8 bases lining up with TRBD1. V gave up 1 base and J gave up 7 bases; unmatched junction bases: 2. CDR3 length: 13 amino acids. Germline-derived CDR1 and CDR2 are SEHNR and FQNEAQ (reference sequence). The CDR3 coding sequence is TGTGCCAGCAGCTTAGGGGACAGGAGTGGCTACACCTTC. As protein: CASSLGDRSGYTF.

This clonotype was found many times. CDR3 in amino acids: CASSTGTLTYEQYF. The CDR3, as DNA: TGTGCCAGCTCTACCGGGACACTCACCTACGAGCAGTACTTC. The J gene is TRBJ2-7, the V gene TRBV28; TRBD1 might be the D (6 bases). The CDR3 covers 14 residues. Trimming took 8 bases from V and 2 from J, leaving 16 bases between them. Looked up from germline, CDR1 is MDHEN and CDR2 is SYDVKM.

This clonotype occurred many times. V and J are TRBV29-1 and TRBJ2-7; TRBD2 agrees at 10 bases. The CDR3 is made up of 14 amino acids. The germline gives CDR1 SQVTM, CDR2 ANQGSEA. The V and J ends lost 6 bases and 1 base, in that order; junction bases with no gene match: 6. The DNA for the CDR3 is TGCAGCGTCCGCGGACTAGCGGAATCCTACGAGCAGTACTTC. This sequence encodes CSVRGLAESYEQYF.

This clonotype was recorded many times. The chain has TRBV28 and TRBJ2-5; D unresolved. Germline V gene data show CDR1 as MDHEN and CDR2 as SYDVKM. V dropped 7 bases and J dropped 2 bases, with 17 bases sitting between them. This CDR3 contains 15 residues. CDR3 DNA sequence: TGTGCCAGCACCCCTTGGGCAGGTCCACAAGAGACCCAGTACTTC. It codes for CASTPWAGPQETQYF.

The V gene is TRBV7-3, the J gene TRBJ2-2; D gene unclear. Trimming removed 3 bases from V and 0 bases from J, with 11 bases in between. The CDR3 has 16 amino acids. Germline V gives CDR1 SGHTA, CDR2 FQGTGA. CDR3 DNA: TGTGCCAGCAGCTTTATCGCGACCACGAACACCGGGGAGCTGTTTTTT. It specifies CASSFIATTNTGELFF.

This clonotype was recorded at least ten times. The chain links TRBV6-1 to TRBJ1-1, with D possibly TRBD1 on 5 matching bases. The CDR3 covers 13 residues. The germline gives CDR1 MNHNS, CDR2 SASEGT. The V and J ends lost 3 bases and 3 bases respectively, with 8 bases between them. In DNA form, the CDR3 reads TGTGCCAGCAGTGACGGGGCTTACACTGAAGCTTTCTTT. Translating gives CASSDGAYTEAFF.

This clonotype has a count of ten or more. The V and J genes are TRBV29-1 and TRBJ2-7; TRBD2 matches 9 bases. J gave up 2 bases and V 1 base, and 6 bases lay outside the gene matches. This CDR3 has 15 amino acids. Germline V gene data show CDR1 as SQVTM and CDR2 as ANQGSEA. CDR3 DNA: TGCAGCGTTGAAGCGGGGAGCGGGAGGACCTACGAGCAGTACTTC. Translated: CSVEAGSGRTYEQYF.

The table lists this clonotype with many counts. V and J are TRBV11-2 and TRBJ1-3; D remains unclear. Germline CDR1 SGHAT, CDR2 FQNNGV. The CDR3 contains 15 residues. Trimming pared 0 bases from V and 0 bases from J, leaving 6 bases between. The CDR3 DNA follows: TGTGCCAGCAGCTTAGATCTTCTCTCTGGAAACACCATATATTTT. Protein sequence: CASSLDLLSGNTIYF.

V is TRBV24-1 and J is TRBJ2-5, with 12 positions matching TRBD1. CDR1 and CDR2 (germline): KGHDR, SFDVKD. The CDR3 runs to 16 residues. J was trimmed by 5 bases and V by 3 bases; bases with no gene match: 6. The CDR3 DNA reads as TGTGCCACCAGTGATCCGGGACAGGGGGCTGGGGAGACCCAGTACTTC. This gives the protein CATSDPGQGAGETQYF.

The DNA for the CDR3 is TGTGCCACCAGCAGCAGGGGTCCTGGGGCCAACGTCCTGACTTTC. This encodes CATSSRGPGANVLTF. V gene TRBV15 combines with J gene TRBJ2-6; TRBD1 might be the D (6 bases). CDR3 size: 15 residues. Germline CDR1 and CDR2: LNHNV and YYDKDF (reference sequence). Trimming pared 3 bases from V and 2 bases from J, leaving 8 bases between. The whole variable domain, remainder taken from reference TRBV15 and TRBJ2-6, is DAMVIQNPRYQVTQFGKPVTLSCSQTLNHNVMYWYQQKSSQAPKLLFHYYDKDFNNEADTPDNFQSRRPNTSFCFLDIRSPGLGDTAMYLCATSSRGPGANVLTFGAGSRLTVL.

This clonotype has ten or more counts. The chain is built from TRBV28 and TRBJ1-3; a weak D match, TRBD1 (6 bases). Looked up from germline, CDR1 is MDHEN and CDR2 is SYDVKM. The CDR3 has 14 amino acids. Trimming removed 3 bases from V and 2 bases from J, with 8 bases in between. CDR3 nucleotide sequence: TGTGCCAGCAGTTTCGAGGGGGCTGGAAACACCATATATTTT. As protein: CASSFEGAGNTIYF. Full variable domain (outside the CDR3, taken from reference TRBV28 and TRBJ1-3): DVKVTQSSRYLVKRTGEKVFLECVQDMDHENMFWYRQDPGLGLRLIYFSYDVKMKEKGDIPEGYSVSREKKERFSLILESASTNQTSMYLCASSFEGAGNTIYFGEGSWLTVV.

This clonotype was detected ten times or more. The chain uses TRBV27 and TRBJ1-1; the D gene is possibly TRBD1 (5 bases). Trimming took 5 bases from V and 5 from J, leaving 12 bases between them. Germline CDR1 MNHEY, CDR2 SMNVEV (reference sequence). CDR3 length: 13 residues. The CDR3 DNA sequence: TGTGCCAGCAGTACTCAGGGTGGGACTGAAGCTTTCTTT. Protein: CASSTQGGTEAFF.

This clonotype was counted at least ten times. The rearrangement links TRBV10-3 to TRBJ2-2; possibly TRBD1 for D (7 bases). Trimming stripped 6 bases from V and 4 bases from J, with 12 bases between. The CDR3 covers 14 residues. Germline V gene lookup returns CDR1 ENHRY and CDR2 SYGVKD. CDR3 in amino acids: CAISPQGGTGELFF. The CDR3, as DNA: TGTGCCATCAGCCCTCAGGGGGGCACCGGGGAGCTGTTTTTT.

As regards this clonotype: One end of the junction does not line up with germline, which may come from a read error. The chain carries TRBV11-3 and TRBJ2-7; 12 bases agree with TRBD2. This CDR3 is built from 15 residues. CDR1 and CDR2 from the germline V gene are SGHNT and YENEEA. The CDR3 coding sequence is TGTGCCGGCAGCTTAGCTCTAGCGGGAGGGTACGAGCAGTACTTC. Its translation: CAGSLALAGGYEQYF.